What follows is one T cell receptor (beta chain) and its context. In the study's own analysis: Estimation of nucleated cell counts relied on the amplification of reference gene primers. Using immunoSEQ multiplex PCR, the repertoire was profiled, and TCRdb retains in-frame clones only, with some absent. V, J and clone size derive from that table, while D and trimming were established from the DNA sequence. Here the sample spans approximately 210,000 clones, more than 70% being singletons. This sample was included in a study of blood T cell repertoires in COVID-19. Study at large: The origin of the acute and convalescent COVID-19 samples was the United States, Italy and Spain. The analysed material was cDNA or gDNA that came from T cells, B-cell-depleted T cells, or PBMCs.

The receptor's source is a human donor in a cohort sampled during active COVID-19. The sequenced material came from peripheral blood.

The CDR3 region has the DNA TGTGCCAGTACCAACGGACTAGGGGGCACAGATACGCAGTATTTT. This sequence encodes CASTNGLGGTDTQYF. V usage is TRBV19 and J usage is TRBJ2-3, with 7 bases that match TRBD2. CDR3 length: 15 residues. Trimming removed 7 bases from V and 1 base from J; junction bases left unmatched: 8. Germline-derived CDR1 and CDR2 are LNHDA and SQIVND (reference sequence).